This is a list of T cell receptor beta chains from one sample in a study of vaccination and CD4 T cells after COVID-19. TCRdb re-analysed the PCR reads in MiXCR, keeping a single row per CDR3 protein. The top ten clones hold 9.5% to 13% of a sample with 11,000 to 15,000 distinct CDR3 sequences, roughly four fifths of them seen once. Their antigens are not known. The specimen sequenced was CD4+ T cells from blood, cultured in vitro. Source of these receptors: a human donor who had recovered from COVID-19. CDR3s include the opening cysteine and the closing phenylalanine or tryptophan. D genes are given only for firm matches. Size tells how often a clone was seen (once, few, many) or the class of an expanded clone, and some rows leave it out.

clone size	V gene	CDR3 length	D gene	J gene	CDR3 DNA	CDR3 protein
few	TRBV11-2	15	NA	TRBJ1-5	TGTGCCAGCAGCCCGGCGGGTCTGGAGAATCAGCCCCAGCATTTT	CASSPAGLENQPQHF
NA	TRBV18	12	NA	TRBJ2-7	TGTGCCAGCTCAAGTCAGGGGCGCGAGCAGTACTTC	CASSSQGREQYF
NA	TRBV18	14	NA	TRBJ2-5	TGTGCCAGCTCACCACTACCTACCGATGAGACCCAGTACTTC	CASSPLPTDETQYF
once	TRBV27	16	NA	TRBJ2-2	TGTGCCAGCAGTTACCCCCAGGGGAGGGTCACCGGGGAGCTGTTTTTT	CASSYPQGRVTGELFF
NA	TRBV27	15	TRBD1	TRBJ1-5	TGTGCCAGTGCCAGGGGGGGCGTGGGAAATCAGCCCCAGCATTTT	CASARGGVGNQPQHF
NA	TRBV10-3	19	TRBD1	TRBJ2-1	TGTGCCATCAGGACAACGGGACAGGGGGCCCTTAGCTCCTACAATGAGCAGTTCTTC	CAIRTTGQGALSSYNEQFF
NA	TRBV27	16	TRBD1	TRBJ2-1	TGTGCCAGCAGTATAAGGGACAGGGGGCCCTACAATGAGCAGTTCTTC	CASSIRDRGPYNEQFF
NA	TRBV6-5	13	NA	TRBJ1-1	TGTGCCAGCAGTTGGGGGGAGCGCACTGAAGCTTTCTTT	CASSWGERTEAFF
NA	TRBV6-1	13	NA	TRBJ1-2	TGTGCCAGCAACTTGGGGGGTAACTATGGCTACACCTTC	CASNLGGNYGYTF
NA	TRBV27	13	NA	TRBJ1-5	TGTGCCAGCAGTTTATGGGTAGCTCAGCCCCAGCATTTT	CASSLWVAQPQHF
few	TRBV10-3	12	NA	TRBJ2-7	TGTGCCTCCAGGGAAACAGCCTACGAGCAGTACTTC	CASRETAYEQYF
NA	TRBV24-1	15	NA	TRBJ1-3	TGTGCCACCAGTTCGGGACTCCGCTCTGGAAACACCATATATTTT	CATSSGLRSGNTIYF
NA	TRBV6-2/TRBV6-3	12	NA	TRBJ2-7	TGTGCCAGCAGCACCATACTCTACGAGCAGTACTTC	CASSTILYEQYF
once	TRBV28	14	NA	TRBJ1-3	TGTGCCACCATCCTGGGGGCTCGGGGAAACACCATATATTTT	CATILGARGNTIYF
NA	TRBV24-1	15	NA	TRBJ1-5	TGTGCCACCAGTGAGACGGGACGCCCAAATCAGCCCCAGCATTTT	CATSETGRPNQPQHF
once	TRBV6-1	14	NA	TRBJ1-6	TGTGCCAGCCGCCCGGGGGGGAGGGATTCGCCCCTCCACTTT	CASRPGGRDSPLHF
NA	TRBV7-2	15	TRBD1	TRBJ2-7	TGTGCCAGCAGCCCCCGGGACAGGGCCTCCTACGAGCAGTACTTC	CASSPRDRASYEQYF
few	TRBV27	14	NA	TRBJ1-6	TGTGCCAGCAGCCCACCTCGGAGGCCGTCACCCCTCCACTTT	CASSPPRRPSPLHF
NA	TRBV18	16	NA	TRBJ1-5	TGTGCCAGCTCACCACCTGGTGGAGGGCCGGGTCAGCCCCAGCATTTT	CASSPPGGGPGQPQHF
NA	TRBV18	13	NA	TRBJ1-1	TGTGCCAGCTCACTGTTCAGGGACGCTGAAGCTTTCTTT	CASSLFRDAEAFF
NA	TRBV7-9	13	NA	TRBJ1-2	TGTGCCAGCAGCTCCCTAGCGGGGACTGGCTACACCTTC	CASSSLAGTGYTF
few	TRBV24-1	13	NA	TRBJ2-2	TGTGCCACCAAGGGAGGAAACACCGGGGAGCTGTTTTTT	CATKGGNTGELFF
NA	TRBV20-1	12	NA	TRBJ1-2	TGCAGTGCTAGAAGGGACTGGCATGGCTACACCTTC	CSARRDWHGYTF
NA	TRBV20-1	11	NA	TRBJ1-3	TGCAGTGCTAGAGATATACGCACCATATATTTT	CSARDIRTIYF
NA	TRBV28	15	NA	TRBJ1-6	TGTGCCAGCAGTCCCGCGGACGGGAATAATTCACCCCTCCACTTT	CASSPADGNNSPLHF
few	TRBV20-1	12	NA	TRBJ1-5	TGCAGTGCTAGAGCCAGAGGGCAGCCCCAGCATTTT	CSARARGQPQHF
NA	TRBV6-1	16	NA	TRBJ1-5	TGTGCCAGCAGTGTCCCCCTTGGAGGGAGCAATCAGCCCCAGCATTTT	CASSVPLGGSNQPQHF